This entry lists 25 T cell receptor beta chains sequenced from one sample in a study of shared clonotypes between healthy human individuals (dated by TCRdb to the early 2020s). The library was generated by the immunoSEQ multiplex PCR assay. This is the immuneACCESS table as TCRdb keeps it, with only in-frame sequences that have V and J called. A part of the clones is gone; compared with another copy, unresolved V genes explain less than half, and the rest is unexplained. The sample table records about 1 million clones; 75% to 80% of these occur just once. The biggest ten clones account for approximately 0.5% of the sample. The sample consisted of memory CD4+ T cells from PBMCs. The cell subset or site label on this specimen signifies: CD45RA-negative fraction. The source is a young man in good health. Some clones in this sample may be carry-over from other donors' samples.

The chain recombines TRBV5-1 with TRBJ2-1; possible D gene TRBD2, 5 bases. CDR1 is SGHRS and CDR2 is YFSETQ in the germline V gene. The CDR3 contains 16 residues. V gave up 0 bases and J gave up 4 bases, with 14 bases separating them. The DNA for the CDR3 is TGCGCCAGCAGCTTGGACTCCCCGGGGAGTTACAATGAGCAGTTCTTC. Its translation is CASSLDSPGSYNEQFF.

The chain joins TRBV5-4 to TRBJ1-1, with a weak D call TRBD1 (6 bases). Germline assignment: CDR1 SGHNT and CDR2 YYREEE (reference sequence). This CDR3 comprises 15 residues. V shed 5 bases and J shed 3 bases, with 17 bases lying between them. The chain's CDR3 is CASSFFGGSDTEAFF. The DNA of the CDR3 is TGTGCCAGCAGTTTCTTCGGGGGCTCGGACACTGAAGCTTTCTTT.

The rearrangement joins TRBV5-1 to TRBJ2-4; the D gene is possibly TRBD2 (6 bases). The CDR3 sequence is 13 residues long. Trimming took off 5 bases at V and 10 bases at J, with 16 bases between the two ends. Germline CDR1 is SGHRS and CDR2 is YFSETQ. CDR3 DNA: TGCGCCAGCAGTCCGAGTGGGGAGGTGATTCAGTACTTC. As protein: CASSPSGEVIQYF.

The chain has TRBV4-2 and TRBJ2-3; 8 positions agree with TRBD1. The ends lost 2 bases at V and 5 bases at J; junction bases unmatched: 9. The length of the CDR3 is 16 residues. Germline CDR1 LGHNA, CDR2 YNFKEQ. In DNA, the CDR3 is TGTGCCAGCAGCCAACTTATACAGGGGGAAATAGATACGCAGTATTTT. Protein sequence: CASSQLIQGEIDTQYF.

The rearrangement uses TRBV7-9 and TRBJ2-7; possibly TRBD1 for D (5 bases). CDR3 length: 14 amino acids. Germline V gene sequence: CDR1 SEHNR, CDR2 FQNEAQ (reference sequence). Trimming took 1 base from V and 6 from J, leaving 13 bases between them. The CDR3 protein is CASSLVAGRREQYF. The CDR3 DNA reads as TGTGCCAGCAGCTTAGTAGCAGGGCGGCGCGAGCAGTACTTC.

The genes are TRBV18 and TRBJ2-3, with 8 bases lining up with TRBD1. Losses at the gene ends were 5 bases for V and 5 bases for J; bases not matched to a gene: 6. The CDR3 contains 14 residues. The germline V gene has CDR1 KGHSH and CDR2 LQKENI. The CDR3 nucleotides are TGTGCCAGCTCATCCGGACAGGGAGGAGATACGCAGTATTTT. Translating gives CASSSGQGGDTQYF.

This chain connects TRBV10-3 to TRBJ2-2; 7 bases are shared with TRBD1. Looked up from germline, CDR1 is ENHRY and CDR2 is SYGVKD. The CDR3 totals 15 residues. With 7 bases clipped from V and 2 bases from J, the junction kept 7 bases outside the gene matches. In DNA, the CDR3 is TGTGCCATCAACTCCGGGACAGCTAACACCGGGGAGCTGTTTTTT. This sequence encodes CAINSGTANTGELFF.

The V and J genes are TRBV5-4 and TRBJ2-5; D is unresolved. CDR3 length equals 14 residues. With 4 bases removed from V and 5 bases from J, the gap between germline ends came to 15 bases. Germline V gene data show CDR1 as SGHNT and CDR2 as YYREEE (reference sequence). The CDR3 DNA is TGTGCCAGCAGCCCAGCAAGATCCGGGGAGACCCAGTACTTC. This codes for CASSPARSGETQYF. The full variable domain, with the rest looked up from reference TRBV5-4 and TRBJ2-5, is ETGVTQSPTHLIKTRGQQVTLRCSSQSGHNTVSWYQQALGQGPQFIFQYYREEENGRGNFPPRFSGLQFPNYSSELNVNALELDDSALYLCASSPARSGETQYFGPGTRLLVL.

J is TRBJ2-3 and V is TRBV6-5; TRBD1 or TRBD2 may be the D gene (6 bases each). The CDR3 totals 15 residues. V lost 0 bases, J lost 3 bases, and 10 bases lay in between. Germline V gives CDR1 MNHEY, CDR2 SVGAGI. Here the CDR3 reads CASSYSGGHTDTQYF. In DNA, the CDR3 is TGTGCCAGCAGTTACTCCGGGGGCCATACAGATACGCAGTATTTT.

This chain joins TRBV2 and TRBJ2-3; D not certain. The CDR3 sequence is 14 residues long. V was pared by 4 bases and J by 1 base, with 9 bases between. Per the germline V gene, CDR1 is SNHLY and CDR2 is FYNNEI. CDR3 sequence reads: CASSASSGTDTQYF. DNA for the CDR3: TGTGCCAGCAGTGCTTCGAGCGGCACAGATACGCAGTATTTT.

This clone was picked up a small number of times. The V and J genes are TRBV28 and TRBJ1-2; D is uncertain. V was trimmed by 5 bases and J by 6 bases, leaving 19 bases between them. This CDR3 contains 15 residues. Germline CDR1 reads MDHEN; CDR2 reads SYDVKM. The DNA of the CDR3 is TGTGCCAGCAGTACCAGGACGGTGGCTCAGCATGGCTACACCTTC. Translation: CASSTRTVAQHGYTF.

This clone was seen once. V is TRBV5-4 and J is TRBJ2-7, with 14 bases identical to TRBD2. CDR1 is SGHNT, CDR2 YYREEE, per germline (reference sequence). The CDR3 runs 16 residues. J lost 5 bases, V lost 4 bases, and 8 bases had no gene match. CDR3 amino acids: CASSPGLAGVGHEQYF. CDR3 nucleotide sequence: TGTGCCAGCAGCCCGGGACTAGCGGGAGTAGGCCACGAGCAGTACTTC.

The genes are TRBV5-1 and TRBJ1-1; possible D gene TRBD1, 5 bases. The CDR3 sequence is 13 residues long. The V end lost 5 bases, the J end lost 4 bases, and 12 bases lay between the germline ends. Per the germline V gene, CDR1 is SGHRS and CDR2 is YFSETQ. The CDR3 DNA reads TGCGCCAGCAGACAGGAGTTGGGCACTGAAGCTTTCTTT. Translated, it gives CASRQELGTEAFF.

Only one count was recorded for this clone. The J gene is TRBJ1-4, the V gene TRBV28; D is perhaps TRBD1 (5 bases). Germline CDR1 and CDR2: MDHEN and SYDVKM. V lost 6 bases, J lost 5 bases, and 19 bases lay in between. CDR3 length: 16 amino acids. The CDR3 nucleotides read TGTGCCAGCAGGCAACTCCGAACAGGCCGGAATGAAAAACTGTTTTTT. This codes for CASRQLRTGRNEKLFF.

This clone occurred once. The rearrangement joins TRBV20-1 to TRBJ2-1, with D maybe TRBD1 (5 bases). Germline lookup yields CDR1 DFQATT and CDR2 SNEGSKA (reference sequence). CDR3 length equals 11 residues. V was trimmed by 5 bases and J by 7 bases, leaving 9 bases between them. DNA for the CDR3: TGCAGTGCTTTCAGGGTAAATGAGCAGTTCTTC. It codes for CSAFRVNEQFF.

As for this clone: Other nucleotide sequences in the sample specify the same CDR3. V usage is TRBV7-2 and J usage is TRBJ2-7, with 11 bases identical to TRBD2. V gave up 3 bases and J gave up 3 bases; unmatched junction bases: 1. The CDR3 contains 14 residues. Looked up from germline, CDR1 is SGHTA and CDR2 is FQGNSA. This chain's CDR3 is CASSLLAGGYEQYF. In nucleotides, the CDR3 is TGTGCCAGCAGCTTGCTAGCGGGGGGCTACGAGCAGTACTTC.

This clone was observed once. This chain's CDR3 is CASSLGWTSRGYTF. The CDR3 nucleotides read TGTGCCAGCAGTTTAGGATGGACTTCCCGAGGCTACACCTTC. This chain joins TRBV28 and TRBJ1-2; D not resolved. Germline V CDR1 and CDR2: MDHEN, SYDVKM. The V gene lost 2 bases and the J gene lost 8 bases, with 15 bases spanning the gap. The CDR3 has 14 residues.

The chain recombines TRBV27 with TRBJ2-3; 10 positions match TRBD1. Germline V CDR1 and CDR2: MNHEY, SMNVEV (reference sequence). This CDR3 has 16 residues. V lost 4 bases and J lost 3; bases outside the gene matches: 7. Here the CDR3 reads CASSYNRDRGTDTQYF. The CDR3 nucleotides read TGTGCCAGCAGTTACAACCGGGACAGGGGTACAGATACGCAGTATTTT.

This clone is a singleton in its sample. CDR3: CASSQDQGLNEKLFF. The CDR3 bases are TGTGCCAGCAGCCAAGATCAGGGGTTGAATGAAAAACTGTTTTTT. The chain couples TRBV4-2 to TRBJ1-4, with D possibly being TRBD1 (6 bases). CDR1 and CDR2 from the germline V gene are LGHNA and YNFKEQ. Trimming took off 0 bases at V and 5 bases at J, with 10 bases between the two ends. The CDR3 is made up of 15 amino acids.

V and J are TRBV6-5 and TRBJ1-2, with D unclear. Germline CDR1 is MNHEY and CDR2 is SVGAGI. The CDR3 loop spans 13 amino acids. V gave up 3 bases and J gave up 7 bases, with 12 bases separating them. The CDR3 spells CASSYRQPPGYTF. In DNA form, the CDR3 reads TGTGCCAGCAGTTATCGTCAGCCTCCTGGCTACACCTTC.

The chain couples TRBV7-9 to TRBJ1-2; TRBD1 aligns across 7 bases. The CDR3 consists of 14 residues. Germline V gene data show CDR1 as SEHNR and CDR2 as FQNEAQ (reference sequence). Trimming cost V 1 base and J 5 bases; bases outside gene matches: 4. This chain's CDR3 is CASSLGQGEYGYTF. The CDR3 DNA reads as TGTGCCAGCAGCTTAGGACAGGGTGAATATGGCTACACCTTC.

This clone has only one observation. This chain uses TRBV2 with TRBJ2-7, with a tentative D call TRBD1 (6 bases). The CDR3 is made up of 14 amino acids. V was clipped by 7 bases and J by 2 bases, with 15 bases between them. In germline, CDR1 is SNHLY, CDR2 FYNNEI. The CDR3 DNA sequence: TGTGCCAGCAAGGACAGTACGTTTACCTACGAGCAGTACTTC. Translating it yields CASKDSTFTYEQYF.

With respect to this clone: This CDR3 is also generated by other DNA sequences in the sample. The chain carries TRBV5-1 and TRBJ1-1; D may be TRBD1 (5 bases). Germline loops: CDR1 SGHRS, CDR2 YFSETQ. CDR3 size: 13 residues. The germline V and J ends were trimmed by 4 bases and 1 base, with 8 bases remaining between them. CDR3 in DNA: TGCGCCAGCAGCACAGGACAGAACACTGAAGCTTTCTTT. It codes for CASSTGQNTEAFF.

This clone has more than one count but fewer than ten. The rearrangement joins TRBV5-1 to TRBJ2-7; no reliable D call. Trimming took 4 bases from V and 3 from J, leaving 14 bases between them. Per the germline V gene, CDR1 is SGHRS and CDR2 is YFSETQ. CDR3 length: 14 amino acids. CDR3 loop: CASSPMPPGYEQYF. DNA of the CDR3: TGCGCCAGCAGCCCTATGCCCCCAGGCTACGAGCAGTACTTC. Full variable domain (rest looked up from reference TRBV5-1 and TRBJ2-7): KAGVTQTPRYLIKTRGQQVTLSCSPISGHRSVSWYQQTPGQGLQFLFEYFSETQRNKGNFPGRFSGRQFSNSRSEMNVSTLELGDSALYLCASSPMPPGYEQYFGPGTRLTVT.

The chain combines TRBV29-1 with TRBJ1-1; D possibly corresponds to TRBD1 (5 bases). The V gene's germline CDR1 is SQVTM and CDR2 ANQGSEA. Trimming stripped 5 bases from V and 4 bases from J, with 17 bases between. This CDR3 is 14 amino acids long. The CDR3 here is CSVPGRGWGTEAFF. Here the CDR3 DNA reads TGCAGCGTTCCGGGGAGGGGTTGGGGCACTGAAGCTTTCTTT. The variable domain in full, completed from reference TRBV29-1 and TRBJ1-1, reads SAVISQKPSRDICQRGTSLTIQCQVDSQVTMMFWYRQQPGQSLTLIATANQGSEATYESGFVIDKFPISRPNLTFSTLTVSNMSPEDSSIYLCSVPGRGWGTEAFFGQGTRLTVV.